These 25 T cell receptor beta chains originate from one sample sequenced in a study of beta chain features in type 1 diabetes. The study reverse transcribed the entire isolated RNA, so it sequenced expressed TCRB transcripts. Sequencing used immunoSEQ multiplex PCR; TCRdb keeps in-frame clones, though not all of them. The repertoire includes about half a million clones, approximately 31% of them detected once, and 0.065% sits in the top ten. Source material: naive CD4+ T cells from blood. The source is a man aged 18 to 30 in good health.

V and J are TRBV29-1 and TRBJ1-3; D not resolved. The germline V and J ends were trimmed by 7 bases and 0 bases, with 7 bases remaining between them. The germline gives CDR1 SQVTM, CDR2 ANQGSEA. CDR3 size: 12 residues. The CDR3 reads CSALSSGNTIYF. As DNA, the CDR3 is TGCAGCGCGTTGAGCTCTGGAAACACCATATATTTT. The full variable domain, rest sourced from reference TRBV29-1 and TRBJ1-3, is SAVISQKPSRDICQRGTSLTIQCQVDSQVTMMFWYRQQPGQSLTLIATANQGSEATYESGFVIDKFPISRPNLTFSTLTVSNMSPEDSSIYLCSALSSGNTIYFGEGSWLTVV.

The sample holds a few counts of this clone. This rearrangement joins TRBV13 to TRBJ2-5, with D unresolved. Germline-derived CDR1 and CDR2 are PRHDT and FYEKMQ (reference sequence). The CDR3 consists of 15 residues. V was cut by 1 base and J by 0 bases, with 9 bases left in between. CDR3 sequence reads: CASSLAGSYQETQYF. CDR3 sequence (DNA): TGTGCCAGCAGCTTAGCCGGGTCGTACCAAGAGACCCAGTACTTC.

The V and J genes are TRBV19 and TRBJ1-2, with D possibly being TRBD1 (5 bases). V was trimmed by 5 bases and J by 7 bases, leaving 11 bases between them. The germline V gene has CDR1 LNHDA and CDR2 SQIVND (reference sequence). The CDR3 length is 12 residues. In nucleotides, the CDR3 is TGTGCCAGTAGTCCACGGGACTCTGGCTACACCTTC. This translates into CASSPRDSGYTF.

In this sample, this clone turned up a few times. The CDR3 DNA reads as TGTGCCAGCAGTCCCGCGGGACTTCGGAGGGGCTACACCTTC. Amino acids: CASSPAGLRRGYTF. The chain has TRBV9 and TRBJ1-2, with D possibly matching TRBD1 (5 bases). This CDR3 is 14 amino acids long. V was pared by 5 bases and J by 8 bases, with 19 bases between. The germline gives CDR1 SGDLS, CDR2 YYNGEE.

This clone came up a few times. The V call is TRBV19, the J call TRBJ2-1; TRBD2 matches at 10 bases. The CDR3 is 16 amino acids. Germline V gene sequence: CDR1 LNHDA, CDR2 SQIVND (reference sequence). Losses at the gene ends were 4 bases for V and 3 bases for J; bases not matched to a gene: 6. The CDR3 protein is CASSRLAGGLYNEQFF. The CDR3 coding sequence is TGTGCCAGTAGTAGATTAGCGGGAGGACTCTACAATGAGCAGTTCTTC.

The chain combines TRBV5-1 with TRBJ2-2; 7 bases agree with TRBD2. Germline-derived CDR1 and CDR2 are SGHRS and YFSETQ. The V segment lost 0 bases and the J segment 5 bases; nucleotides outside the gene matches: 13. The CDR3 runs to 18 residues. As DNA, the CDR3 is TGCGCCAGCAGCTTGGAGGTCGTTGCCGGACTAGGAACCGGGGAGCTGTTTTTT. Translating gives CASSLEVVAGLGTGELFF. The full variable domain, with the rest looked up from reference TRBV5-1 and TRBJ2-2, is KAGVTQTPRYLIKTRGQQVTLSCSPISGHRSVSWYQQTPGQGLQFLFEYFSETQRNKGNFPGRFSGRQFSNSRSEMNVSTLELGDSALYLCASSLEVVAGLGTGELFFGEGSRLTVL.

This clone occurred a few times. V gene TRBV14 combines with J gene TRBJ2-7; D unresolved. The CDR3 spans 12 residues. The V end lost 4 bases, the J end lost 7 bases, and 11 bases lay between the germline ends. Per the germline V gene, CDR1 is SGHDN and CDR2 is FVKESK. Here the CDR3 DNA reads TGTGCCAGCAGCCCTCGAGTATCGGAGCAGTACTTC. Its translation is CASSPRVSEQYF.

The V and J genes are TRBV29-1 and TRBJ2-7; TRBD2 matches 10 bases. Per the germline V gene, CDR1 is SQVTM and CDR2 is ANQGSEA. The CDR3 extends over 14 amino acids. With 0 bases clipped from V and 6 bases from J, the junction kept 5 bases outside the gene matches. CDR3 bases: TGCAGCGTTGAAGAACCTAGCGGGAGATCCGAGCAGTACTTC. Translation gives CSVEEPSGRSEQYF.

V is TRBV25-1 and J is TRBJ1-4; D perhaps matches TRBD1 (6 bases). Germline V CDR1 and CDR2: MGHDK, SYGVNS. Between the trimmed V and J ends, which lost 2 bases and 8 bases, there was a span of 15 bases. This CDR3 has 15 residues. In DNA form, the CDR3 reads TGTGCCAGCAGTGAAGGGGGCCGCCGCGGAGAAAAACTGTTTTTT. Amino acid sequence: CASSEGGRRGEKLFF.

This clone has a handful of counts. V is TRBV29-1 and J is TRBJ2-2; D call uncertain. The CDR3 contains 14 residues. The germline gives CDR1 SQVTM, CDR2 ANQGSEA. V lost 7 bases and J lost 1, with 13 bases in between. The CDR3 DNA follows: TGCAGCGCCCTGAGAGCCGTGAACACCGGGGAGCTGTTTTTT. This sequence encodes CSALRAVNTGELFF.

The chain has TRBV5-1 and TRBJ2-6; D gene ambiguous. In germline, CDR1 is SGHRS, CDR2 YFSETQ. The CDR3 is 15 residues long. Trimming pared 4 bases from V and 4 bases from J, leaving 12 bases between. CDR3 sequence reads: CASSIEGLGANVLTF. The CDR3 DNA sequence: TGCGCCAGCAGCATCGAAGGGCTGGGGGCCAACGTCCTGACTTTC.

The chain recombines TRBV29-1 with TRBJ2-7; tentative D call: TRBD1 (6 bases). CDR1 and CDR2 from the germline V gene are SQVTM and ANQGSEA. This CDR3 spans 12 amino acids. V was clipped by 7 bases and J by 1 base, with 11 bases between them. Here the CDR3 DNA reads TGCAGCGGTCGGGACACATCCTACGAGCAGTACTTC. Protein sequence: CSGRDTSYEQYF.

The genes are TRBV29-1 and TRBJ2-1; TRBD1 agrees at 8 bases. Germline V gene lookup returns CDR1 SQVTM and CDR2 ANQGSEA. J gave up 8 bases and V 8 bases, and 11 bases lay outside the gene matches. The CDR3 extends over 13 amino acids. The CDR3: CSSLRQGSDEQFF. The CDR3 coding sequence is TGCAGCTCTCTGAGACAGGGGAGCGATGAGCAGTTCTTC.

The chain links TRBV30 to TRBJ1-2; D gene ambiguous. Germline V gene lookup returns CDR1 GTSNPN and CDR2 SVGIG (reference sequence). The length of the CDR3 is 13 residues. V was clipped by 0 bases and J by 5 bases, with 10 bases between them. CDR3 DNA: TGTGCCTGGAGTGTATTGACCTCGTATGGCTACACCTTC. The encoded protein is CAWSVLTSYGYTF.

This clone was found a few times. Other DNA sequences in the same sample also yield this CDR3. The chain couples TRBV7-8 to TRBJ2-3, with D perhaps TRBD1 (6 bases). CDR1 and CDR2 (germline): SGHVS, FQNEAQ. Deletions cut 2 bases from V and 3 bases from J, with 9 bases between. This CDR3 is built from 14 residues. The CDR3 sequence is CASSLWGPTDTQYF. The CDR3 region has the DNA TGTGCCAGCAGCTTATGGGGGCCAACAGATACGCAGTATTTT.

The chain links TRBV28 to TRBJ2-1; no definite D call. The CDR3 sequence is 14 residues long. The V and J ends lost 5 bases and 11 bases respectively, with 19 bases between them. Germline CDR1 and CDR2: MDHEN and SYDVKM. The CDR3 spells CASSERLRSAQQFF. Written as DNA, the CDR3 is TGTGCCAGCAGTGAACGGTTAAGAAGTGCCCAGCAGTTCTTC.

This clone was seen only a few times. Other nucleotide sequences from this sample produce the same CDR3. J is TRBJ1-1 and V is TRBV9; D is unresolved. Trimming cost V 0 bases and J 5 bases, with 8 bases left between them. CDR1 is SGDLS and CDR2 is YYNGEE in the germline V gene. This CDR3 spans 13 amino acids. The CDR3 region is CASSVDLDTEAFF. The CDR3 DNA follows: TGTGCCAGCAGCGTAGACTTGGATACTGAAGCTTTCTTT.

This clone was counted only a few times. The V and J genes are TRBV7-8 and TRBJ1-4; 7 bases fit TRBD1. Looked up from germline, CDR1 is SGHVS and CDR2 is FQNEAQ. The junction had 14 bases not matched to a gene; V was cut back by 5 bases and J by 8 bases. This CDR3 region has 16 residues. CDR3 protein: CASSALGGTVIEKLFF. The DNA of the CDR3 is TGTGCCAGCAGCGCGCTGGGAGGGACAGTGATCGAAAAACTGTTTTTT.

This chain uses TRBV7-2 with TRBJ1-5; no firm D call. Per germline, CDR1 SGHTA and CDR2 FQGNSA. Trimming pared 1 base from V and 1 base from J, leaving 8 bases between. The CDR3 contains 15 residues. CDR3 coding DNA: TGTGCCAGCAGCTTAGTCTCCCAGAGCAATCAGCCCCAGCATTTT. Residues: CASSLVSQSNQPQHF. The full variable domain, rest sourced from reference TRBV7-2 and TRBJ1-5, is GAGVSQSPSNKVTEKGKDVELRCDPISGHTALYWYRQSLGQGLEFLIYFQGNSAPDKSGLPSDRFSAERTGGSVSTLTIQRTQQEDSAVYLCASSLVSQSNQPQHFGDGTRLSIL.

A single count supports this clone. This chain joins TRBV13 and TRBJ2-1, with unresolved D. The CDR3 is made up of 12 amino acids. Germline loops: CDR1 PRHDT, CDR2 FYEKMQ (reference sequence). Between the trimmed V and J ends, which lost 8 bases and 2 bases, there was a span of 7 bases. CDR3 residues: CASSRAYNEQFF. The CDR3 nucleotides are TGTGCCAGCTCCCGGGCCTACAATGAGCAGTTCTTC. Looking up the rest from reference TRBV13 and TRBJ2-1 gives the full variable domain: AAGVIQSPRHLIKEKRETATLKCYPIPRHDTVYWYQQGPGQDPQFLISFYEKMQSDKGSIPDRFSAQQFSDYHSELNMSSLELGDSALYFCASSRAYNEQFFGPGTRLTVL.

The genes are TRBV5-1 and TRBJ2-3, with D uncertain. The CDR3 has 13 residues. Germline loops: CDR1 SGHRS, CDR2 YFSETQ. Trimming cost V 0 bases and J 7 bases, with 9 bases left between them. CDR3 bases: TGCGCCAGCAGCTTGGAAGGCTCAAATACGCAGTATTTT. It yields the protein CASSLEGSNTQYF.

This sequence joins TRBV9 and TRBJ2-5, with a weak D call TRBD2 (5 bases). V lost 4 bases to trimming and J lost 0 bases, with 10 bases between them. CDR3 length equals 14 residues. Germline V CDR1 and CDR2: SGDLS, YYNGEE. The CDR3 region has the DNA TGTGCCAGCAGCCGAGCGGCGTACCAAGAGACCCAGTACTTC. Its translation: CASSRAAYQETQYF.

This clone was seen a few times. The J gene is TRBJ2-7, the V gene TRBV7-6, with unresolved D. The V gene lost 5 bases and the J gene lost 7 bases, with 12 bases spanning the gap. CDR1 and CDR2 from the germline V gene are SGHVS and FNYEAQ. This CDR3 has 12 residues. The CDR3 loop is CASSGRFTEQYF. The DNA for the CDR3 is TGTGCCAGCAGCGGCCGGTTCACGGAGCAGTACTTC.

The genes are TRBV7-9 and TRBJ2-1; D might be TRBD1 (5 bases). Between the trimmed V and J ends, which lost 1 base and 0 bases, there was a span of 7 bases. This CDR3 has 15 residues. Germline values: CDR1 SEHNR, CDR2 FQNEAQ (reference sequence). The CDR3 loop reads CASSLVQASYNEQFF. In nucleotides, the CDR3 is TGTGCCAGCAGCTTAGTACAGGCCTCCTACAATGAGCAGTTCTTC.

This clone was observed a handful of times. This chain uses TRBV19 with TRBJ2-1, with TRBD2 identical over 8 bases. J gave up 3 bases and V 5 bases, and 6 bases lay outside the gene matches. This CDR3 has 15 residues. CDR1 LNHDA and CDR2 SQIVND come from the germline V gene (reference sequence). The CDR3 here is CASSAVAGIYNEQFF. CDR3 sequence (DNA): TGTGCCAGTAGTGCCGTAGCGGGGATCTACAATGAGCAGTTCTTC. Full variable domain (outside the CDR3, taken from reference TRBV19 and TRBJ2-1): DGGITQSPKYLFRKEGQNVTLSCEQNLNHDAMYWYRQDPGQGLRLIYYSQIVNDFQKGDIAEGYSVSREKKESFPLTVTSAQKNPTAFYLCASSAVAGIYNEQFFGPGTRLTVL.